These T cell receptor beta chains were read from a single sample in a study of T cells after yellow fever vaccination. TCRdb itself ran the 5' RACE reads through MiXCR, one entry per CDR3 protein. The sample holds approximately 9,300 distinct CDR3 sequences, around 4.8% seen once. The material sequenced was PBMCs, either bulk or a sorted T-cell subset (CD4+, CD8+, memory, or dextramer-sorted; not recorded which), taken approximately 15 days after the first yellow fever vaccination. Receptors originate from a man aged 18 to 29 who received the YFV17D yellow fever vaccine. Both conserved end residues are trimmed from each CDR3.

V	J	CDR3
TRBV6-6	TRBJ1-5	ASSYSSRDRALRH
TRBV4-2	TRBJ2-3	ASSQDLYGGTDTQY
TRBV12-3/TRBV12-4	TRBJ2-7	ASSLVHEQY
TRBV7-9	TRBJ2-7	ASSSILKGGGEQY
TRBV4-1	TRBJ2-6	ASSQGFGANVLT
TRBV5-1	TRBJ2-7	ASSSGRGGSSYEQY
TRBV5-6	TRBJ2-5	ASSLKEAETQY
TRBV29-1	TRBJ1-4	SVGIRVGEKLF
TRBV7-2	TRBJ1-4	ASSSQGGVEKLF
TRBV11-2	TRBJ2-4	ASSKLAGGALAKNIQY
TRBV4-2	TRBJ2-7	ASSQPTSGGASEQY
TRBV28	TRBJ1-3	ASSPRGLTSGNTIY
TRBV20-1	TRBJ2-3	SAGPLAGGLNTDTQY
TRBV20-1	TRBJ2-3	SASGGTDTQY
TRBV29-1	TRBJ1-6	SARTDGNSPLH
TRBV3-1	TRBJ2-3	ASSQFVGNTQY
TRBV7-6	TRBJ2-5	ASSSTSGGLTQY
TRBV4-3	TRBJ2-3	ASSQSGGFYGTQY
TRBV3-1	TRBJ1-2	ASSQDPAGSYGYT
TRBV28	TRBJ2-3	ASSLAGANTDTQY
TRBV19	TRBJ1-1	ASSEGSNTEAF
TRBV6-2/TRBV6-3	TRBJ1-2	ASSYNDRPGYT
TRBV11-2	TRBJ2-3	ASSPGWASGGSFTDTQY
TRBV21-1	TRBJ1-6	ASSKVATALREGCHLVSLH
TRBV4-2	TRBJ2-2	ASSQGWSGTGELF
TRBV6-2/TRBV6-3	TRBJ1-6	ASSYDSLSPLH
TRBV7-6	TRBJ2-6	ASSLVGVGRGFTGANVLT
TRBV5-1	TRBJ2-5	ASSPSRQAKETQY
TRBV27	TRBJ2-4	ASSGIGRGLENIQY
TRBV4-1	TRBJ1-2	ASSQKWGDGYT
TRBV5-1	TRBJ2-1	ASSLVAGGYNEQF
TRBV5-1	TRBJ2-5	ASSWRTSGGPTGETQY